Presented here are 28 T cell receptor beta chains from one specimen sequenced in a study of OX40 agonist ivuxolimab in advanced cancers. Generated by immunoSEQ multiplex PCR, the TCRdb table keeps only in-frame clones and is missing some. The sample lists fewer than 50,000 clones; 88% were seen once. The specimen was CD4+ or CD8+ T cells sorted from blood, collected in a trial of the OX40 agonist ivuxolimab. The receptors were gathered from an adult with an advanced solid tumor such as melanoma, head and neck, liver or kidney cancer.

This clone appeared a few times. A junction boundary mismatches the germline segment, possibly from a read error. The V gene is TRBV20-1, the J gene TRBJ1-2, with D unresolved. CDR1 and CDR2 from the germline V gene are DFQATT and SNEGSKA (reference sequence). This CDR3 region has 10 residues. This CDR3 reads CSATLGGYIF. The DNA for the CDR3 is TGCAGTGCTACCCTCGGTGGCTACATCTTC.

The chain combines TRBV10-3 with TRBJ2-6, with TRBD1 matching 8 bases. V lost 6 bases, J lost 0 bases, and 7 bases stayed unmatched. The CDR3 totals 17 residues. Germline-derived CDR1 and CDR2 are ENHRY and SYGVKD. CDR3 residues: CAIRRQGASSGANVLTF. CDR3 in DNA: TGTGCCATCAGGCGGCAGGGGGCTTCCTCTGGGGCCAACGTCCTGACTTTC.

This clone was seen only once. The J gene is TRBJ1-4, the V gene TRBV18; unclear D gene. CDR1 and CDR2 from the germline V gene are KGHSH and LQKENI. CDR3 length: 13 residues. The V end lost 6 bases, the J end lost 8 bases, and 13 bases lay between the germline ends. This chain's CDR3 is CASSVPTGEKLFF. In DNA form, the CDR3 reads TGTGCCAGCTCTGTCCCGACGGGGGAAAAACTGTTTTTT.

V and J are TRBV5-6 and TRBJ1-1; 7 nucleotides agree with TRBD1. Germline assignment: CDR1 SGHDT and CDR2 YYEEEE. This CDR3 comprises 14 residues. Trimming cost V 2 bases and J 6 bases; bases outside gene matches: 7. The CDR3 protein is CASSLGAGTAEAFF. The DNA for the CDR3 is TGTGCCAGCAGCTTAGGAGCAGGGACAGCTGAAGCTTTCTTT.

The gene calls are TRBV2 and TRBJ2-5; D possibly corresponds to TRBD2 (6 bases). Trimming left V 5 bases short and J 13 bases short, with 14 bases between. The CDR3 sequence is 11 residues long. CDR1 and CDR2 from the germline V gene are SNHLY and FYNNEI. This chain's CDR3 is CASSRDSPGYF. In nucleotides, the CDR3 is TGTGCCAGCAGTAGGGACTCCCCAGGGTACTTC.

The V call is TRBV5-1, the J call TRBJ2-2, with TRBD1 matching over 7 bases. The length of the CDR3 is 15 residues. Trimming at V came to 6 bases and at J to 7 bases, leaving 12 bases not matched to a gene. CDR1 SGHRS and CDR2 YFSETQ come from the germline V gene. CDR3: CASKPGQQNVGELFF. In DNA form, the CDR3 reads TGCGCCAGCAAACCGGGACAGCAAAACGTCGGGGAGCTGTTTTTT.

The rearrangement links TRBV6-5 to TRBJ1-1, with TRBD1 matching 12 bases. This CDR3 comprises 16 residues. The trim removed 0 bases at V and 4 bases at J, leaving 3 bases unmatched. Germline values: CDR1 MNHEY, CDR2 SVGAGI. The CDR3 loop reads CASSYSGTGGGTEAFF. CDR3 DNA: TGTGCCAGCAGTTACTCGGGGACAGGGGGCGGCACTGAAGCTTTCTTT.

This chain links TRBV2 with TRBJ2-1; D is undetermined. Trimming took 5 bases from V and 0 from J, leaving 14 bases between them. CDR1 SNHLY and CDR2 FYNNEI come from the germline V gene. The CDR3 totals 16 residues. The CDR3 sequence: CASSPEASVSYNEQFF. CDR3 nucleotides: TGTGCCAGCAGTCCTGAAGCTTCGGTCTCCTACAATGAGCAGTTCTTC.

This rearrangement joins TRBV9 to TRBJ2-2; TRBD2 matches 8 bases. The V gene's germline CDR1 is SGDLS and CDR2 YYNGEE. This CDR3 has 14 amino acids. The V segment lost 4 bases and the J segment 4 bases; nucleotides outside the gene matches: 3. CDR3 nucleotide sequence: TGTGCCAGCAGCCTCGGGGGGGGCACCGGGGAGCTGTTTTTT. Its protein is CASSLGGGTGELFF.

V and J are TRBV4-1 and TRBJ2-2; the D gene is possibly TRBD1 (6 bases). CDR1 MGHRA and CDR2 YSYEKL come from the germline V gene. V gave up 6 bases and J gave up 6 bases, with 14 bases separating them. The CDR3 spans 14 residues. DNA for the CDR3: TGCGCCAGCAGGGTTGGGACATTCGCCGGGGAGCTGTTTTTT. Protein: CASRVGTFAGELFF.

The V gene is TRBV18, the J gene TRBJ2-3; 8 bases map to TRBD1. Germline CDR1 and CDR2: KGHSH and LQKENI. The ends lost 3 bases at V and 3 bases at J; junction bases unmatched: 5. This CDR3 has 15 amino acids. The DNA of the CDR3 is TGTGCCAGCTCACCGAACAGGGGGTGGACAGATACGCAGTATTTT. This gives the protein CASSPNRGWTDTQYF.

This rearrangement joins TRBV11-2 to TRBJ2-1, with unresolved D. This CDR3 comprises 12 residues. Trimming took off 5 bases at V and 10 bases at J, with 12 bases between the two ends. CDR1 and CDR2 (germline): SGHAT, FQNNGV. The CDR3 is CASSLLLGEQFF. DNA for the CDR3: TGTGCCAGCAGCCTCCTCCTGGGGGAGCAGTTCTTC. The variable domain in full, with the rest retrieved from reference TRBV11-2 and TRBJ2-1, is EAGVAQSPRYKIIEKRQSVAFWCNPISGHATLYWYQQILGQGPKLLIQFQNNGVVDDSQLPKDRFSAERLKGVDSTLKIQPAKLEDSAVYLCASSLLLGEQFFGPGTRLTVL.

The table lists this clone with a count of one. The chain carries TRBV15 and TRBJ2-1; the D gene is possibly TRBD2 (7 bases). The germline V and J ends were trimmed by 1 base and 6 bases, with 16 bases remaining between them. This CDR3 region has 16 residues. Per the germline V gene, CDR1 is LNHNV and CDR2 is YYDKDF (reference sequence). CDR3 region: CATSRAGGDIPNEQFF. The CDR3 DNA reads as TGTGCCACCAGCAGAGCTGGGGGGGACATCCCCAATGAGCAGTTCTTC.

The chain couples TRBV4-2 to TRBJ2-1, with a weak D call TRBD2 (7 bases). V was pared by 1 base and J by 0 bases, with 13 bases between. Germline V CDR1 and CDR2: LGHNA, YNFKEQ. This CDR3 is 17 amino acids long. The CDR3 nucleotides are TGTGCCAGCAGCCAAGGGGGGGGCGGGAGCTCCTACAATGAGCAGTTCTTC. It is translated as CASSQGGGGSSYNEQFF.

This sequence joins TRBV6-5 and TRBJ2-7; no definite D call. V gave up 2 bases and J gave up 7 bases, with 18 bases separating them. The CDR3 spans 15 residues. The germline gives CDR1 MNHEY, CDR2 SVGAGI. CDR3 bases: TGTGCCAGCAGTTACGAGGTGGGATCTCGATATGAGCAGTACTTC. It specifies CASSYEVGSRYEQYF.

This chain connects TRBV2 to TRBJ2-7; a possible D gene is TRBD2 (6 bases). CDR1 is SNHLY and CDR2 is FYNNEI in the germline V gene. This CDR3 comprises 14 residues. The germline V and J ends were trimmed by 3 bases and 3 bases, with 12 bases remaining between them. The CDR3 loop reads CASSDPSEDYEQYF. CDR3 in DNA: TGTGCCAGCAGTGATCCTAGCGAGGACTACGAGCAGTACTTC.

This chain links TRBV11-3 with TRBJ2-7, with unresolved D. This CDR3 is 15 amino acids long. The germline V and J ends were trimmed by 0 bases and 1 base, with 10 bases remaining between them. CDR1 is SGHNT and CDR2 is YENEEA in the germline V gene. CDR3 in DNA: TGTGCCAGCAGCTTAGATCCCCAGCGTTCCTACGAGCAGTACTTC. Its protein product is CASSLDPQRSYEQYF.

The V gene is TRBV5-1, the J gene TRBJ2-2; D perhaps matches TRBD1 (6 bases). CDR1 SGHRS and CDR2 YFSETQ come from the germline V gene. The CDR3 loop spans 14 amino acids. V gave up 6 bases and J gave up 0 bases, with 9 bases separating them. In DNA form, the CDR3 reads TGCGCCAGCACGGGGACAACGAACACCGGGGAGCTGTTTTTT. It encodes CASTGTTNTGELFF.

This rearrangement joins TRBV28 to TRBJ2-3, with TRBD1 identical over 11 bases. The CDR3 runs 17 residues. Germline V gives CDR1 MDHEN, CDR2 SYDVKM. V gave up 6 bases and J gave up 5 bases; unmatched junction bases: 13. This chain's CDR3 is CASSSLRTGGGGDTQYF. CDR3 coding DNA: TGTGCCAGCAGCAGCCTTCGGACAGGGGGCGGTGGAGATACGCAGTATTTT. The full variable domain, rest sourced from reference TRBV28 and TRBJ2-3, is DVKVTQSSRYLVKRTGEKVFLECVQDMDHENMFWYRQDPGLGLRLIYFSYDVKMKEKGDIPEGYSVSREKKERFSLILESASTNQTSMYLCASSSLRTGGGGDTQYFGPGTRLTVL.

V usage is TRBV5-1 and J usage is TRBJ2-6; the match to TRBD1 covers 7 bases. Germline V gene data show CDR1 as SGHRS and CDR2 as YFSETQ. The CDR3 covers 15 residues. Trimming at V came to 2 bases and at J to 2 bases, leaving 1 base not matched to a gene. The CDR3 nucleotides read TGCGCCAGCAGCTTCGGGACAGCTGGGGCCAACGTCCTGACTTTC. It encodes CASSFGTAGANVLTF.

This clone came up a few times. This chain links TRBV5-1 with TRBJ1-2; D is unclear. V dropped 7 bases and J dropped 4 bases, with 17 bases sitting between them. CDR3 length: 14 residues. From germline, CDR1 is SGHRS and CDR2 YFSETQ. CDR3 loop: CASGWIDTSYGYTF. The CDR3 DNA reads as TGCGCCAGCGGGTGGATAGATACCAGCTATGGCTACACCTTC.

The chain is built from TRBV28 and TRBJ2-7; weak D call: TRBD1 (5 bases). Germline V gene sequence: CDR1 MDHEN, CDR2 SYDVKM. V was shortened by 4 bases and J by 2 bases, with 12 bases between the two germline ends. There are 14 residues in the CDR3. CDR3 sequence (DNA): TGTGCCAGCAGTTCCCCCCGCAGGGCCTACGAGCAGTACTTC. It translates to CASSSPRRAYEQYF.

The CDR3 loop is CASSLAGGGDTQYF. The CDR3 region has the DNA TGTGCCAGCAGTTTAGCGGGAGGGGGAGATACGCAGTATTTT. The rearrangement uses TRBV27 and TRBJ2-3; 9 positions match TRBD2. The J segment lost 5 bases and the V segment lost 2 bases, leaving 2 bases of the junction unmatched. From germline, CDR1 is MNHEY and CDR2 SMNVEV (reference sequence). The CDR3 is made up of 14 amino acids.

This rearrangement joins TRBV7-2 to TRBJ2-6; the match to TRBD1 covers 7 bases. Germline V gene data show CDR1 as SGHTA and CDR2 as FQGNSA. This CDR3 has 15 amino acids. Trimming took 4 bases from V and 2 from J; bases not matched to a gene: 2. The CDR3 here is CASSSQGAGANVLTF. The CDR3 region has the DNA TGTGCCAGCAGCTCTCAGGGGGCTGGGGCCAACGTCCTGACTTTC.

The CDR3 DNA is TGCGCCAGGCCCCTGGACAGCACCGGGGAGCTGTTTTTT. It yields the protein CARPLDSTGELFF. The chain is built from TRBV23-1 and TRBJ2-2; D might be TRBD1 (6 bases). TRBV23-1 is sorted into the ORF group, with uncertain function. This CDR3 is 13 amino acids long. V lost 9 bases, J lost 4 bases, and 12 bases lay in between.

Only one count was recorded for this clone. The V call is TRBV6-5, the J call TRBJ2-7, with 8 bases identical to TRBD2. Per germline, CDR1 MNHEY and CDR2 SVGAGI. This CDR3 spans 15 amino acids. V lost 5 bases, J lost 4 bases, and 10 bases stayed unmatched. In nucleotides, the CDR3 is TGTGCCAGCAGTCACTTGGGACTAGAGGTTTACGAGCAGTACTTC. Its translation is CASSHLGLEVYEQYF.

The gene calls are TRBV11-2 and TRBJ1-4; D uncertain. CDR3 size: 13 residues. Germline CDR1 is SGHAT and CDR2 is FQNNGV. The ends were cut back, 2 bases at V and 3 bases at J, with 4 bases in the middle. CDR3 sequence reads: CASSLRSNEKLFF. The DNA for the CDR3 is TGTGCCAGCAGCTTAAGATCTAATGAAAAACTGTTTTTT.

This chain uses TRBV10-3 with TRBJ1-4, with D uncertain. Between the trimmed V and J ends, which lost 2 bases and 3 bases, there was a span of 13 bases. CDR3 length: 16 residues. Germline V gene data show CDR1 as ENHRY and CDR2 as SYGVKD. CDR3 amino acids: CAISEVVRAANEKLFF. The CDR3 DNA follows: TGTGCCATCAGTGAGGTTGTAAGGGCGGCTAATGAAAAACTGTTTTTT.